This record concerns one T cell receptor beta chain sequence. This CDR3 has 13 residues. CDR1 and CDR2 (germline): DFQATT, SNEGSKA (reference sequence). V gave up 2 bases and J gave up 4 bases, with 11 bases separating them. TCRdb passed the RT-PCR reads through MiXCR, listing each CDR3 protein once. Here the sample spans around 200,000 distinct CDR3 sequences, more than 35% being singletons. The data were taken from a study of patients and donors after allogeneic stem cell transplantation. Sequenced: blood, either unsorted or a sorted T cell fraction (not recorded which). This clonotype was obtained from a human donor who was either an allogeneic HSCT recipient or a stem cell or donor lymphocyte infusion donor (not recorded which). It is not recorded whose cells these are; they may come from a transplant donor. The V call is TRBV20-1, the J call TRBJ1-2; TRBD1 is a possible D gene (6 bases). DNA of the CDR3: TGCAGTGCTAGACGGACAGAAGGCTATGGCTACACCTTC. This codes for CSARRTEGYGYTF.